This section outlines one T cell receptor (beta chain) sequence together with its context. Its antigen remains unidentified. No qualities accompany the bases; no much larger clone lies one base away. The trial excluded patients who had a history of autoimmune disease or were on systemic immunosuppression. Peripheral blood for TCR sequencing was collected from all dose cohorts at baseline, on cycle 4 day 1, and on cycle 7 day 1. Samples came from an open-label, multicenter, first-in-human phase I dose-escalation trial of ivuxolimab. Adults with locally advanced or metastatic melanoma, renal cell, hepatocellular, or head and neck squamous cell carcinoma were enrolled in the trial. Before TCR sequencing, CD4+ T cells and CD8+ T cells from peripheral blood were sorted into separate populations. These data belong to a study of OX40 agonist ivuxolimab in advanced cancers. Some background on the complete study: The costimulatory receptor OX40 (CD134) was targeted by ivuxolimab, a fully human IgG2 agonistic monoclonal antibody. The dose-escalation cohort was roughly 80% male with a mean age of roughly 60 years, ranging from roughly 20 to 80. Peripheral TCRbeta sequencing was intended to test whether TCR sequence diversity was altered and clonal T-cell expansion was caused by ivuxolimab. The paper describes the monotherapy dose-escalation part (N = 52 patients) of the phase I trial of ivuxolimab. Intravenous ivuxolimab was administered to patients every 2 weeks at six dose levels: 0.01, 0.1, 0.3, 1.5, 3 and 10 mg/kg. Prior anti-PD-1, anti-PD-L1 or anti-CTLA-4 therapy was permitted, and checkpoint inhibitors had been received by about two fifths of dose-escalation patients. Of the roughly 50 dose-escalation patients, hepatocellular carcinoma was present in roughly 19, melanoma in some 15, renal cell carcinoma in 9 and head and neck cancer in 9. Partial responses occurred in three dose-escalation patients: two with cutaneous melanoma and one with hepatocellular carcinoma. General study outcomes and caveats: Antigen specificity was not determined for the clonally expanded peripheral T cells. At doses of 0.1 to 3.0 mg/kg, clonal expansion of both CD4+ and CD8+ T cells in blood was seen between baseline and week 6. Low levels of normalized T-cell clonal expansion were also seen in some patients who did not respond. After ivuxolimab, more expanded clones were found on average in CD8+ T cells than in CD4+ T cells. In partial responders in the 0.1-3.0 mg/kg groups, normalized peripheral clonal expansion was found to be among the lowest, especially among CD8+ T cells.

To sequence the TCRbeta CDR3 region, genomic DNA was isolated from the sorted cells. The immunoSEQ Assay was used to sequence the TCRbeta CDR3 regions. The table was pulled from immuneACCESS by TCRdb, which kept in-frame rearrangements only. Such tables lose some clones; where checked, under half of the loss comes from unresolved V genes, and the rest has no known cause. The sample yields about 94,000 clones; nearly 90% were counted once. The ten largest clonotypes hold about 0.31% of the sample. The TCR originated in an adult with an advanced solid tumor such as melanoma, head and neck, liver or kidney cancer. This sample comprised CD4+ or CD8+ T cells sorted from blood, obtained in a trial of the OX40 agonist ivuxolimab.

CDR3 reads: CASSPNRDRFSNGYTF. The DNA reads TGTGCCAGCTCACCTAACCGGGACAGGTTTTCGAATGGCTACACCTTC. The chain uses TRBV18 and TRBJ1-2, with 8 bases aligning to TRBD1. Taken from the germline V gene, the CDR1 and CDR2 loops are KGHSH and LQKENI. V trim: 3 bases; J trim: 6 bases; unmatched bases: 12. Measured from the cysteine to the phenylalanine, the CDR3 is 16 residues long. This entry keeps only the CDR3 DNA: 48 bases, framed from base 1.